This TCR beta chain comes out of a study of blood T cell repertoires in COVID-19. In the study overall: Acute-phase and convalescent COVID-19 samples originated in the United States, Italy and Spain. PBMCs, B-cell-depleted T cells, or T cells provided the cDNA or gDNA that made up the material.

Methods used by the authors: From reference gene primer amplification, estimates of nucleated cell counts were derived. TCRdb keeps only in-frame clones here, not all; method: immunoSEQ multiplex PCR. D and trimming were read from the DNA, whereas the V and J calls and clone size are those reported in that table. The repertoire consists of some 98,000 clones, with 80% occurring once and the leading ten covering around 20%. The CDR3 has 16 residues. Germline assignment: CDR1 SGHDT and CDR2 YYEEEE. J gave up 2 bases and V 1 base, and 7 bases lay outside the gene matches. This clonotype originated in a human donor in a cohort sampled during active COVID-19. The chain carries TRBV5-6 and TRBJ1-1, with 8 bases matching TRBD1. The specimen was peripheral blood. CDR3 in amino acids: CASSLRQGALNTEAFF. In DNA form, the CDR3 reads TGTGCCAGCAGCTTGCGGCAGGGGGCCCTCAACACTGAAGCTTTCTTT.